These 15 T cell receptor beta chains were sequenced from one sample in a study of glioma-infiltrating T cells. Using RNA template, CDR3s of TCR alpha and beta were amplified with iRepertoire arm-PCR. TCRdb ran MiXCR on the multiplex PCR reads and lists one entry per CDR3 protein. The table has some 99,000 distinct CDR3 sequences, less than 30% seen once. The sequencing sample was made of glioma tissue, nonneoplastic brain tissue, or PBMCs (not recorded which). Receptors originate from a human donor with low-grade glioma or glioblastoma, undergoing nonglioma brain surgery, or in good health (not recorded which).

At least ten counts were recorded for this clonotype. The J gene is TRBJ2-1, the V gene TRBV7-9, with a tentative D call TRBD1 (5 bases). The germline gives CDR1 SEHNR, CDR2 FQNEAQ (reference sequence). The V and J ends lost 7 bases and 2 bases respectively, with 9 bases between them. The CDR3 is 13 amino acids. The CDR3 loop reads CASTQTAYNEQFF. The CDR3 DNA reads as TGTGCCAGCACCCAGACAGCCTACAATGAGCAGTTCTTC.

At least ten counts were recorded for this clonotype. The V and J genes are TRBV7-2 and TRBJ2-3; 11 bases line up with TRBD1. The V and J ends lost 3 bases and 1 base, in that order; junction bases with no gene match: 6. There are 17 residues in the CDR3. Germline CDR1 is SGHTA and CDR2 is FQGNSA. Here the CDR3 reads CASSFGTGGDGTDTQYF. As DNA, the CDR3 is TGTGCCAGCAGCTTTGGGACAGGGGGGGACGGCACAGATACGCAGTATTTT.

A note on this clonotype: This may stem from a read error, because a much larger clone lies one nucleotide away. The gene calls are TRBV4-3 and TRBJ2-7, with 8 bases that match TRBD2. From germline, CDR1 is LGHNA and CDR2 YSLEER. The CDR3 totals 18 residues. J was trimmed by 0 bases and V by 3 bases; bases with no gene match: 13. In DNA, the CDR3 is TGCGCCAGCAGCCAGGGGCGGGGAGCGGGGGCCACCTCCTACGAGCAGTACTTC. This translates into CASSQGRGAGATSYEQYF.

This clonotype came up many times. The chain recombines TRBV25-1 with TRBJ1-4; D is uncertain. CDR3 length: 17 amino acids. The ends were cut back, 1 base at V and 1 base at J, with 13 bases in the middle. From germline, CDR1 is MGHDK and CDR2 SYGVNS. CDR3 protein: CASSESGSKGTNEKLFF. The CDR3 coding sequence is TGTGCCAGCAGTGAATCTGGGTCCAAGGGAACTAATGAAAAACTGTTTTTT.

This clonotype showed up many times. The CDR3 reads CASSWKGTYNEQFF. For the CDR3, the DNA is TGTGCCAGCAGCTGGAAGGGGACCTACAATGAGCAGTTCTTC. The chain couples TRBV11-1 to TRBJ2-1, with D possibly being TRBD1 (5 bases). This CDR3 has 14 amino acids. Germline V gene sequence: CDR1 SGHAT, CDR2 FQDESV (reference sequence). V was shortened by 4 bases and J by 2 bases, with 9 bases between the two germline ends.

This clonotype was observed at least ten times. CDR3 protein: CASSQRGTRNEKLFF. In DNA form, the CDR3 reads TGTGCCAGCAGCCAAAGGGGAACGAGGAATGAAAAACTGTTTTTT. The chain joins TRBV3-1 to TRBJ1-4, with D possibly being TRBD1 (5 bases). The CDR3 runs to 15 residues. In germline, CDR1 is LGHDT, CDR2 YNNKEL (reference sequence). Trimming removed 2 bases at V and 5 bases at J, with 12 bases between. The variable domain in full, with the rest retrieved from reference TRBV3-1 and TRBJ1-4, is DTAVSQTPKYLVTQMGNDKSIKCEQNLGHDTMYWYKQDSKKFLKIMFSYNNKELIINETVPNRFSPKSPDKAHLNLHINSLELGDSAVYFCASSQRGTRNEKLFFGSGTQLSVL.

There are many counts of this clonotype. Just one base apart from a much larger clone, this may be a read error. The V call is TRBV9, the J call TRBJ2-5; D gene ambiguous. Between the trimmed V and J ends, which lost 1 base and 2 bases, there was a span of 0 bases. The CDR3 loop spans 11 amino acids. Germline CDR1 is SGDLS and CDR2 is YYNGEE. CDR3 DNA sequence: TGTGCCAGCAGCGTACAAGAGACCCAGTACTTC. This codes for CASSVQETQYF.

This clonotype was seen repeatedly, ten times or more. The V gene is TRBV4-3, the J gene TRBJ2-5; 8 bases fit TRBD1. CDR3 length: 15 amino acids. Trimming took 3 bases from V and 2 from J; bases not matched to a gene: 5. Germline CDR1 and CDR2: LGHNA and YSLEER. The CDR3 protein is CASSHGTGTQETQYF. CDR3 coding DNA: TGCGCCAGCAGCCACGGGACAGGTACTCAAGAGACCCAGTACTTC.

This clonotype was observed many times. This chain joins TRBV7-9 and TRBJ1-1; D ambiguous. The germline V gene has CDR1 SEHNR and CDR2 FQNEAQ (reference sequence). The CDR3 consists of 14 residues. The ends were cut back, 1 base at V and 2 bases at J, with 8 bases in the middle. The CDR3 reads CASSLDDFNTEAFF. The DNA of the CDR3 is TGTGCCAGCAGCTTAGATGACTTTAACACTGAAGCTTTCTTT.

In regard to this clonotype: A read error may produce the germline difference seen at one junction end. Written as DNA, the CDR3 is TGTGCCACCAGCGGACCACCCCCCACACGGAAGGGCTACACCTTT. Translation gives CATSGPPPTRKGYTF. The V call is TRBV15, the J call TRBJ1-2; D call uncertain. This CDR3 has 15 amino acids. Looked up from germline, CDR1 is LNHNV and CDR2 is YYDKDF (reference sequence).

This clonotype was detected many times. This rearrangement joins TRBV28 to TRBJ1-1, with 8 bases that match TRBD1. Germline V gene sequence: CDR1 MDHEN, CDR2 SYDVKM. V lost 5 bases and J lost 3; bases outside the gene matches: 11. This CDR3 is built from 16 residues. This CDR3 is CASSHLGQGRDTEAFF. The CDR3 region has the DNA TGTGCCAGCAGTCACCTCGGACAGGGTAGGGACACTGAAGCTTTCTTT.

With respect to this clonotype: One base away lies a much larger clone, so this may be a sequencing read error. This chain's CDR3 is CATSDFMSGITEAFF. The DNA of the CDR3 is TGTGCCACCAGTGATTTTATGTCAGGGATCACTGAAGCTTTCTTT. The chain recombines TRBV24-1 with TRBJ1-1, with TRBD1 as a possible D gene (5 bases). The V end was cut by 1 base, the J end by 4 bases, with 12 bases between. Germline CDR1 is KGHDR and CDR2 is SFDVKD. This CDR3 has 15 residues.

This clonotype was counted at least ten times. CDR3 nucleotide sequence: TGTGCCAGCAGCAATACCGGGACTAGAGCTTACAATGAGCAGTTCTTC. Protein sequence: CASSNTGTRAYNEQFF. V is TRBV6-1 and J is TRBJ2-1, with 8 bases lining up with TRBD2. Germline V gives CDR1 MNHNS, CDR2 SASEGT. After removal of 6 bases from V and 4 bases from J, the junction contained 11 bases not matched to a gene. The CDR3 contains 16 residues.

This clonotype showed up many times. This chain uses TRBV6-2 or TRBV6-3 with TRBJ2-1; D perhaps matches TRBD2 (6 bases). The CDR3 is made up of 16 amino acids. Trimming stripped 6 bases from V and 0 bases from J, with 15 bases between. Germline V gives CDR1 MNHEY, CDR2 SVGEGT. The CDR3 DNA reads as TGTGCCAGCAGCGGATGGGACTCTCCCTCCTACAATGAGCAGTTCTTC. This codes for CASSGWDSPSYNEQFF.

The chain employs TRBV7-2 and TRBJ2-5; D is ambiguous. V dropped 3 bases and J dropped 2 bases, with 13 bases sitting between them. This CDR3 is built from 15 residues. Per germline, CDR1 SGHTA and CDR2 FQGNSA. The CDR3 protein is CASSLAAEVQETQYF. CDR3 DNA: TGTGCCAGCAGCTTGGCGGCAGAAGTGCAAGAGACCCAGTACTTC.